The 5 T cell receptor beta chains below all came from one sample that was sequenced in a study of T cell repertoires in cytomegalovirus infection. Antigen specificity for these receptors is unknown. TCRdb re-called the reads through MiXCR, storing one row per CDR3 protein. The sample includes hundreds of thousands of distinct CDR3 sequences, just under 30% of them seen just once. This sample comprised cultured PBMCs, obtained from culture after CMV antigen stimulation. The source is a human donor in good health (CMV status not recorded). Some clones in this sample may be carry-over from other donors' samples.

This clonotype was picked up a small number of times. This chain joins TRBV6-1 and TRBJ2-3; 12 nucleotides agree with TRBD2. The V gene's germline CDR1 is MNHNS and CDR2 SASEGT. The ends lost 9 bases at V and 4 bases at J; junction bases unmatched: 5. There are 14 residues in the CDR3. CDR3 loop: CASLLAGGPDTQYF. CDR3 sequence (DNA): TGTGCCAGTCTTCTAGCGGGAGGGCCAGATACGCAGTATTTT.

The chain carries TRBV7-2 and TRBJ2-4; 11 positions match TRBD1. This CDR3 region has 16 residues. V lost 5 bases and J lost 4; bases outside the gene matches: 7. The germline V gene encodes CDR1 SGHTA and CDR2 FQGNSA. The DNA of the CDR3 is TGTGCCAGCAGCATTGGGACAGGGGGAGGGAAAAACATTCAGTACTTC. Its protein is CASSIGTGGGKNIQYF.

The V call is TRBV30, the J call TRBJ2-4; 7 bases map to TRBD2. The CDR3 sequence is 16 residues long. Germline CDR1 is GTSNPN and CDR2 is SVGIG (reference sequence). V shed 1 base, J shed 4 bases, and the junction held 10 bases outside the gene matches. Here the CDR3 reads CAWSAKMLAVKNIQYF. The CDR3 DNA sequence: TGTGCCTGGAGTGCGAAAATGCTAGCGGTAAAAAACATTCAGTACTTC.

The V call is TRBV15, the J call TRBJ1-2, with D perhaps matching TRBD1 (6 bases). The CDR3 runs 14 residues. Germline CDR1 reads LNHNV; CDR2 reads YYDKDF (reference sequence). The V end was cut by 5 bases, the J end by 2 bases, with 12 bases between. CDR3 sequence: CATSGSTGNYGYTF. CDR3 DNA: TGTGCCACCAGCGGTTCTACAGGGAACTATGGCTACACCTTC.

This clonotype was seen a few times. The J gene is TRBJ2-7, the V gene TRBV10-3; 9 bases agree with TRBD1. The CDR3 consists of 15 residues. Germline V CDR1 and CDR2: ENHRY, SYGVKD. Trimming at V came to 3 bases and at J to 5 bases, leaving 8 bases not matched to a gene. CDR3 nucleotide sequence: TGTGCCATCAGTGACCGAACAGGGGGCCTCAACGAGCAGTACTTC. This translates into CAISDRTGGLNEQYF.